Presented here are 22 T cell receptor beta chains from one specimen sequenced in a study of cytomegalovirus exposure and HLA in healthy donors. Use of 60 Vbeta and 13 Jbeta primers characterized the PCR. Assay used: immunoSEQ multiplex PCR; TCRdb lists only in-frame clones, some missing. Altogether about 94,000 clones are present, around 68% being singletons, with the ten largest covering 20% to 25%. Sequenced sample: PBMCs. These receptor sequences come from a man aged 25-45 years in good health and CMV-seropositive.

V is TRBV27 and J is TRBJ1-3; 9 bases align to TRBD1. Trimming at V came to 5 bases and at J to 4 bases, leaving 6 bases not matched to a gene. From germline, CDR1 is MNHEY and CDR2 SMNVEV (reference sequence). This CDR3 comprises 15 residues. CDR3 protein: CASSERGQGGNTIYF. As DNA, the CDR3 is TGTGCCAGCAGTGAAAGGGGACAGGGAGGAAACACCATATATTTT.

This rearrangement joins TRBV7-9 to TRBJ1-1, with D possibly matching TRBD1 (5 bases). CDR1 SEHNR and CDR2 FQNEAQ come from the germline V gene (reference sequence). The CDR3 runs to 13 residues. V was shortened by 8 bases and J by 4 bases, with 14 bases between the two germline ends. This CDR3 reads CASRGGVSTEAFF. The CDR3 DNA reads TGTGCCAGCCGGGGAGGGGTCAGCACTGAAGCTTTCTTT.

The chain combines TRBV5-6 with TRBJ2-5; D unclear. Germline V lookup: CDR1 SGHDT, CDR2 YYEEEE. The CDR3 extends over 13 amino acids. The V end lost 2 bases, the J end lost 2 bases, and 7 bases lay between the germline ends. The CDR3 DNA reads TGTGCCAGCAGCTTTAGTGTTCAAGAGACCCAGTACTTC. Its translation: CASSFSVQETQYF.

The chain combines TRBV5-4 with TRBJ2-3, with 8 nucleotides matching TRBD2. In germline, CDR1 is SGHNT, CDR2 YYREEE (reference sequence). The CDR3 loop spans 17 amino acids. J was trimmed by 5 bases and V by 4 bases; bases with no gene match: 15. The chain's CDR3 is CASSTLEGAGVGDTQYF. The CDR3 coding sequence is TGTGCCAGCAGCACCCTTGAAGGAGCGGGAGTCGGAGATACGCAGTATTTT. The whole variable domain, remainder taken from reference TRBV5-4 and TRBJ2-3, is ETGVTQSPTHLIKTRGQQVTLRCSSQSGHNTVSWYQQALGQGPQFIFQYYREEENGRGNFPPRFSGLQFPNYSSELNVNALELDDSALYLCASSTLEGAGVGDTQYFGPGTRLTVL.

In this sample, this clone turned up a few times. Other DNA sequences of this sample code for an identical CDR3. The rearrangement uses TRBV5-4 and TRBJ1-2, with TRBD1 matching over 7 bases. With V trimmed by 4 bases and J by 3 bases, 3 bases remained unmatched. Germline-derived CDR1 and CDR2 are SGHNT and YYREEE (reference sequence). This CDR3 region has 13 residues. CDR3 sequence (DNA): TGTGCCAGCAGCCCCGACAGGGACTATGGCTACACCTTC. It yields the protein CASSPDRDYGYTF.

This clone was observed once. The rearrangement uses TRBV6-5 and TRBJ1-2; 9 bases line up with TRBD1. Unmatched junction bases numbered 5, after V lost 4 bases and J lost 2 bases. Per germline, CDR1 MNHEY and CDR2 SVGAGI. The CDR3 length is 15 residues. The CDR3 sequence is CASSFGTGTNYGYTF. The DNA for the CDR3 is TGTGCCAGCAGTTTCGGGACAGGGACCAACTATGGCTACACCTTC.

The rearrangement uses TRBV7-2 and TRBJ2-7; D gene unclear. V gave up 1 base and J gave up 2 bases, with 12 bases separating them. Germline CDR1 SGHTA, CDR2 FQGNSA. This CDR3 spans 15 amino acids. In DNA form, the CDR3 reads TGTGCCAGCAGCTTAGTCCTAGGAATTACCTACGAGCAGTACTTC. Translation: CASSLVLGITYEQYF.

This sequence joins TRBV5-4 and TRBJ2-2; a possible D gene is TRBD2 (6 bases). V lost 5 bases and J lost 2, with 10 bases in between. CDR3 length: 14 amino acids. CDR1 is SGHNT and CDR2 is YYREEE in the germline V gene (reference sequence). The CDR3: CASRPGLNTGELFF. The CDR3 nucleotides are TGTGCCAGCAGACCGGGACTTAACACCGGGGAGCTGTTTTTT.

In this sample, this clone turned up a few times. The chain uses TRBV30 and TRBJ1-1; tentative D call: TRBD1 (6 bases). V was shortened by 2 bases and J by 6 bases, with 16 bases between the two germline ends. Germline V gene data show CDR1 as GTSNPN and CDR2 as SVGIG (reference sequence). The CDR3 spans 14 residues. The CDR3 nucleotides read TGTGCCTGGAGTTCACCGGGACACGTCTCTGAAGCTTTCTTT. This sequence encodes CAWSSPGHVSEAFF.

Only one count was recorded for this clone. The chain couples TRBV7-6 to TRBJ1-3; 10 bases map to TRBD1. Trimming removed 4 bases from V and 4 bases from J; junction bases left unmatched: 13. The CDR3 is 18 amino acids. CDR1 is SGHVS, CDR2 FNYEAQ, per germline. CDR3 region: CASSYGQGGPTGGNTIYF. CDR3 nucleotides: TGTGCCAGCAGCTACGGACAGGGGGGCCCCACAGGCGGAAACACCATATATTTT.

V usage is TRBV19 and J usage is TRBJ1-5; TRBD1 is a possible D gene (5 bases). CDR3 length: 14 amino acids. Per germline, CDR1 LNHDA and CDR2 SQIVND (reference sequence). The germline V and J ends were trimmed by 3 bases and 4 bases, with 10 bases remaining between them. CDR3 sequence (DNA): TGTGCCAGTAGTATCAGGGTGGGTAATCAGCCCCAGCATTTT. Amino acids: CASSIRVGNQPQHF.

The rearrangement uses TRBV28 and TRBJ2-7; a weak D match, TRBD2 (6 bases). In germline, CDR1 is MDHEN, CDR2 SYDVKM. The CDR3 spans 16 residues. The V end lost 6 bases, the J end lost 7 bases, and 25 bases lay between the germline ends. The CDR3 sequence is CASSPPGGQGTREQYF. As DNA, the CDR3 is TGTGCCAGCAGCCCCCCCGGGGGTCAGGGAACGCGTGAGCAGTACTTC. The variable domain in full, with the rest retrieved from reference TRBV28 and TRBJ2-7, is DVKVTQSSRYLVKRTGEKVFLECVQDMDHENMFWYRQDPGLGLRLIYFSYDVKMKEKGDIPEGYSVSREKKERFSLILESASTNQTSMYLCASSPPGGQGTREQYFGPGTRLTVT.

J is TRBJ2-7 and V is TRBV7-2; D remains unclear. Germline CDR1 and CDR2: SGHTA and FQGNSA. This CDR3 comprises 13 residues. Trimming removed 5 bases from V and 1 base from J, with 9 bases in between. CDR3 nucleotides: TGTGCCAGCAGCCAGGCAGCTTCCTACGAGCAGTACTTC. Translating it yields CASSQAASYEQYF.

With regard to this clone: Because the CDR3 is missing its conserved closing phenylalanine or tryptophan, this is likely a read error. The DNA is omitted, as the CDR3 cannot be located on it reliably, and the CDR3 follows TCRdb's listing. This rearrangement joins TRBV5-1 to TRBJ2-7; the DNA was not compared with TRBD1, the D call given in the table. CDR1 and CDR2 (germline): SGHRS, YFSETQ. A total of 9 residues make up the CDR3, ends included. The CDR3 region is CASSLWQGS.

J is TRBJ1-1 and V is TRBV7-2, with D uncertain. The CDR3 contains 15 residues. Between the trimmed V and J ends, which lost 2 bases and 4 bases, there was a span of 14 bases. CDR1 SGHTA and CDR2 FQGNSA come from the germline V gene. CDR3 amino acids: CASSLTRVGITEAFF. The CDR3 region has the DNA TGTGCCAGCAGCTTAACGAGGGTCGGGATCACTGAAGCTTTCTTT.

The chain couples TRBV7-3 to TRBJ2-1, with 10 bases aligning to TRBD1. CDR3 size: 15 residues. V lost 4 bases and J lost 2; bases outside the gene matches: 2. CDR1 is SGHTA and CDR2 is FQGTGA in the germline V gene. This CDR3 is CASSSGTGAYNEQFF. The DNA for the CDR3 is TGTGCCAGCAGCTCCGGGACAGGGGCCTACAATGAGCAGTTCTTC.

The chain has TRBV30 and TRBJ1-5, with 12 nucleotides matching TRBD1. The junction had 8 bases not matched to a gene; V was cut back by 0 bases and J by 5 bases. Looked up from germline, CDR1 is GTSNPN and CDR2 is SVGIG (reference sequence). CDR3 length: 17 residues. CDR3 nucleotides: TGTGCCTGGAGTGTAGGGACAGGGGGCAGGTGGGATCAGCCCCAGCATTTT. This sequence encodes CAWSVGTGGRWDQPQHF.

In this sample, this clone turned up a few times. The chain combines TRBV13 with TRBJ2-3; 13 bases match TRBD2. The CDR3 extends over 17 amino acids. Trimming at V came to 1 base and at J to 6 bases, leaving 7 bases not matched to a gene. Germline V gives CDR1 PRHDT, CDR2 FYEKMQ (reference sequence). CDR3 residues: CASSLVGLAGLEDTQYF. As DNA, the CDR3 is TGTGCCAGCAGCTTAGTGGGACTAGCGGGACTAGAGGATACGCAGTATTTT.

The chain carries TRBV11-3 and TRBJ2-3; D gene uncertain. Per the germline V gene, CDR1 is SGHNT and CDR2 is YENEEA. V shed 1 base and J shed 0 bases, with 5 bases lying between them. This CDR3 has 14 amino acids. CDR3 bases: TGTGCCAGCAGCTTAGCTTCTAGCACAGATACGCAGTATTTT. Translation gives CASSLASSTDTQYF.

The chain is built from TRBV7-2 and TRBJ2-5, with 9 bases identical to TRBD2. The CDR3 runs 20 residues. The germline CDR1 and CDR2 sequences are SGHTA and FQGNSA. After removal of 0 bases from V and 2 bases from J, the junction contained 16 bases not matched to a gene. The CDR3: CASSLAEDWRSGRLQETQYF. In nucleotides, the CDR3 is TGTGCCAGCAGCTTAGCGGAGGATTGGAGGAGCGGGAGGCTTCAAGAGACCCAGTACTTC.

The chain uses TRBV7-6 and TRBJ2-7; 8 bases line up with TRBD2. V was pared by 0 bases and J by 4 bases, with 11 bases of the junction left unmatched. The CDR3 is 17 residues long. The germline CDR1 and CDR2 sequences are SGHVS and FNYEAQ. CDR3 bases: TGTGCCAGCAGCTTAGCCGGGGGGGCGATGCCCCATTACGAGCAGTACTTC. Protein sequence: CASSLAGGAMPHYEQYF.

This clone was picked up a small number of times. J is TRBJ2-5 and V is TRBV9; D might be TRBD2 (6 bases). Trimming shortened V by 2 bases and J by 5 bases, and 19 bases separated the two germline ends. The CDR3 has 16 amino acids. The V gene's germline CDR1 is SGDLS and CDR2 YYNGEE. The CDR3 protein is CASSVHTSSSGETQYF. The CDR3 DNA sequence: TGTGCCAGCAGCGTCCATACTAGCTCCTCGGGGGAGACCCAGTACTTC. The full variable domain, with the rest looked up from reference TRBV9 and TRBJ2-5, is DSGVTQTPKHLITATGQRVTLRCSPRSGDLSVYWYQQSLDQGLQFLIQYYNGEERAKGNILERFSAQQFPDLHSELNLSSLELGDSALYFCASSVHTSSSGETQYFGPGTRLLVL.